Below are 4 T cell receptor beta chains sequenced from a single sample in a study of blood T cell repertoires in COVID-19. The data were produced by immunoSEQ multiplex PCR, yet TCRdb's version contains in-frame clones alone and is incomplete. The table lists approximately 70,000 clones, 90% of them singletons. Material: peripheral blood. These receptors came from a woman between 18 and 29 years old with acute or convalescent COVID-19.

The gene calls are TRBV15 and TRBJ1-4, with D possibly matching TRBD1 (6 bases). The V end was cut by 3 bases, the J end by 4 bases, with 9 bases between. Germline V gene sequence: CDR1 LNHNV, CDR2 YYDKDF (reference sequence). The CDR3 is made up of 14 amino acids. The CDR3 protein is CATSRDSSNEKLFF. CDR3 coding DNA: TGTGCCACCAGCAGGGACAGTAGTAATGAAAAACTGTTTTTT.

This chain uses TRBV27 with TRBJ2-3, with 7 bases identical to TRBD2. CDR3 length: 14 residues. The trim removed 6 bases at V and 2 bases at J, leaving 5 bases unmatched. Germline CDR1 reads MNHEY; CDR2 reads SMNVEV (reference sequence). CDR3 sequence (DNA): TGTGCCAGCAGCCTTGGGACTACCACAGATACGCAGTATTTT. It encodes CASSLGTTTDTQYF.

The chain uses TRBV10-2 and TRBJ2-7; TRBD1 might be the D (5 bases). CDR3 length equals 13 residues. V lost 3 bases and J lost 0, with 6 bases in between. Germline loops: CDR1 WSHSY, CDR2 SAAADI. The CDR3 here is CASSDRASYEQYF. CDR3 bases: TGCGCCAGCAGTGACAGGGCCTCCTACGAGCAGTACTTC.

This chain links TRBV5-4 with TRBJ2-1, with D uncertain. The CDR3 sequence is 15 residues long. V gave up 2 bases and J gave up 0 bases, with 9 bases separating them. Germline CDR1 SGHNT, CDR2 YYREEE (reference sequence). This CDR3 is CASSFSRSSYNEQFF. The DNA for the CDR3 is TGTGCCAGCAGCTTTTCTCGGAGCTCCTACAATGAGCAGTTCTTC.